This T cell receptor beta chain was found in a study of T cell repertoires in cytomegalovirus infection. The overall study: In the study, CMV epitopes included recently identified HLA-C-restricted and well-studied HLA-B-restricted ones. Evidence of both CMV infection and a matching HLA type came from public TCR beta signatures.

There are 13 residues in the CDR3. The germline V gene encodes CDR1 DFQATT and CDR2 SNEGSKA (reference sequence). The V and J ends lost 0 bases and 6 bases respectively, with 9 bases between them. Remarks on this clonotype: Its antigen is not identified.

TCRdb used MiXCR to reprocess the reads, holding one entry per CDR3 protein. The table records hundreds of thousands of distinct CDR3 sequences, 30% to 40% of them present only once. The chain links TRBV20-1 to TRBJ1-5, with a weak D call TRBD1 (5 bases). The clonotype comes from a human donor in good health (CMV status not recorded). Some clones in this sample may be carry-over from other donors' samples. Sequencing was performed on cultured PBMCs, taken from culture after CMV antigen stimulation. As DNA, the CDR3 is TGCAGTGCTAGAGAAGACAGCTCTCAGCCCCAGCATTTT. Amino acid sequence: CSAREDSSQPQHF.